Each of the 8 T cell receptor beta chains below was sequenced from the same sample in a study of shared clonotypes between healthy human individuals. The data were produced by immunoSEQ multiplex PCR, yet TCRdb's version contains in-frame clones alone and is incomplete. Of some 2,000,000 clones listed, roughly 95% are singletons. Sequences were obtained from naive CD4+ T cells sorted from blood. Documented subset: CD45RA+ positively selected. These receptors all stem from a man in his late teens or twenties in good health.

The chain is built from TRBV6-5 and TRBJ2-2; D is undetermined. The V gene lost 2 bases and the J gene lost 0 bases, with 7 bases spanning the gap. Germline values: CDR1 MNHEY, CDR2 SVGAGI. The CDR3 covers 15 residues. Here the CDR3 DNA reads TGTGCCAGCAGTTACGAGAGCGCGAACACCGGGGAGCTGTTTTTT. This codes for CASSYESANTGELFF.

Worth noting for this clone: Other DNA sequences in this specimen translate into the identical CDR3. V usage is TRBV4-1 and J usage is TRBJ2-7, with 7 bases that match TRBD1. Germline CDR1 MGHRA, CDR2 YSYEKL. J was trimmed by 2 bases and V by 8 bases; bases with no gene match: 9. CDR3 length: 14 amino acids. The CDR3 coding sequence is TGCGCCAGCTCCCAATCCGGGACAGCCTACGAGCAGTACTTC. It translates to CASSQSGTAYEQYF.

The V call is TRBV6-5, the J call TRBJ1-6, with a weak D call TRBD1 (5 bases). The CDR3 consists of 15 residues. The germline gives CDR1 MNHEY, CDR2 SVGAGI. The V end was cut by 10 bases, the J end by 4 bases, with 17 bases between. Here the CDR3 reads CAIRRWGQYNSPLHF. CDR3 in DNA: TGTGCCATCCGGCGGTGGGGCCAATATAATTCACCCCTCCACTTT.

V gene TRBV7-2 combines with J gene TRBJ2-5; 10 bases map to TRBD2. The V gene's germline CDR1 is SGHTA and CDR2 FQGNSA. V was clipped by 2 bases and J by 5 bases; unmatched bases: 11. This CDR3 spans 17 amino acids. The CDR3 DNA reads as TGTGCCAGCAGCTTAAACGGACTAGCGGCCCCACAGGAGACCCAGTACTTC. It translates to CASSLNGLAAPQETQYF.

This clone was observed a single time. The chain carries TRBV6-5 and TRBJ2-5; no clear D. The germline V and J ends were trimmed by 5 bases and 1 base, with 8 bases remaining between them. Germline V gives CDR1 MNHEY, CDR2 SVGAGI. CDR3 length equals 13 residues. CDR3 residues: CASSPSFQETQYF. CDR3 bases: TGTGCCAGCAGTCCATCGTTCCAAGAGACCCAGTACTTC.

The V and J genes are TRBV2 and TRBJ1-2; D is undetermined. The germline gives CDR1 SNHLY, CDR2 FYNNEI. Trimming pared 2 bases from V and 5 bases from J, leaving 9 bases between. This CDR3 has 13 amino acids. CDR3 in amino acids: CASSESWEYGYTF. The CDR3 DNA follows: TGTGCCAGCAGTGAATCCTGGGAATATGGCTACACCTTC.

The V and J genes are TRBV9 and TRBJ2-1; the D call may be TRBD1 or TRBD2 (5 bases each). The CDR3 covers 16 residues. In germline, CDR1 is SGDLS, CDR2 YYNGEE. Trimming took 2 bases from V and 0 from J, leaving 12 bases between them. CDR3 DNA sequence: TGTGCCAGCAGCGTCGAGAGAGGGGACTCCTACAATGAGCAGTTCTTC. Protein: CASSVERGDSYNEQFF.

The gene calls are TRBV6-1 and TRBJ2-7; no clear D. There are 10 residues in the CDR3. Germline V CDR1 and CDR2: MNHNS, SASEGT. V was clipped by 4 bases and J by 12 bases, with 10 bases between them. The CDR3 bases are TGTGCCAGCAGTGCCCCCGAGTGGTACTTC. Translation gives CASSAPEWYF.